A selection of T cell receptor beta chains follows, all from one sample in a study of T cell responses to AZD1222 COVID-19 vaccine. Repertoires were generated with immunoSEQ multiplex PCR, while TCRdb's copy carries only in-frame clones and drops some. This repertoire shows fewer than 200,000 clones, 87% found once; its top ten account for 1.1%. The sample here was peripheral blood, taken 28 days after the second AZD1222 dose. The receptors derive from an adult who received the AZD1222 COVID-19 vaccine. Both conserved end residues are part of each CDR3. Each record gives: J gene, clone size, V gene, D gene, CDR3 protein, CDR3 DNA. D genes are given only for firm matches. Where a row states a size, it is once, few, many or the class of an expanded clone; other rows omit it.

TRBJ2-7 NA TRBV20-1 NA CSARGGALTF TGCAGTGCTAGGGGGGGGGCCCTTACCTTC
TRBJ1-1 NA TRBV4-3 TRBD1 CASSQQGAGRNTEAFF TGCGCCAGCAGCCAACAGGGGGCGGGTAGGAACACTGAAGCTTTCTTT
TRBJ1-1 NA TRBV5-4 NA CASSLSRMNTEAFF TGTGCCAGCAGCTTGTCGCGGATGAACACTGAAGCTTTCTTT
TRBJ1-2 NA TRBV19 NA CASSITPGYTNYGYTF TGTGCCAGTAGTATCACCCCGGGCTATACTAACTATGGCTACACCTTC
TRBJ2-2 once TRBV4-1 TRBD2 CASSTRTSGNTGELFF TGCGCCAGCAGCACTCGGACTAGCGGAAACACCGGGGAGCTGTTTTTT
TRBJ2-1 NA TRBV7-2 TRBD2 CASSLGRGGVNEQFF TGTGCCAGCAGCTTAGGGCGGGGGGGCGTCAATGAGCAGTTCTTC
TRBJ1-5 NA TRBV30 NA CAWSLGNGNQPQHF TGTGCCTGGAGTTTGGGGAATGGCAATCAGCCCCAGCATTTT
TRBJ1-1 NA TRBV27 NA CASSLTVNTEAFF TGTGCCAGCAGTTTGACAGTGAACACTGAAGCTTTCTTT
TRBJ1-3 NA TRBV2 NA CASSETGPSGNTIYF TGTGCCAGCAGTGAAACAGGTCCCTCTGGAAACACCATATATTTT
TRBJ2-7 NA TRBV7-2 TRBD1 CASSLEGAAYEQYF TGTGCCAGCAGCTTAGAGGGGGCTGCCTACGAGCAGTACTTC
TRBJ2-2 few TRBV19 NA CASSIVITGELFF TGTGCCAGTAGTATTGTAATTACCGGGGAGCTGTTTTTT
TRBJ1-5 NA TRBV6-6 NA CASSYTGTNQPQHF TGTGCCAGCAGTTACACAGGGACCAATCAGCCCCAGCATTTT
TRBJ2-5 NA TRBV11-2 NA CASSLLGETQYF TGTGCCAGCAGCTTGTTAGGGGAGACCCAGTACTTC
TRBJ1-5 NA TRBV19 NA CASSLRGYSNQPQHF TGTGCCAGTAGTCTTCGAGGCTATAGCAATCAGCCCCAGCATTTT
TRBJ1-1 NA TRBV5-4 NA CASSRGVMNTEAFF TGTGCCAGCAGCCGGGGGGTTATGAACACTGAAGCTTTCTTT
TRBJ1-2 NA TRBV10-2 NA CASTGGANYGYTF TGCGCCAGCACTGGCGGAGCTAACTATGGCTACACCTTC
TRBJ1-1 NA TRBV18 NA CASSPPGGREAFF TGTGCCAGCTCACCACCGGGGGGGCGGGAAGCTTTCTTT
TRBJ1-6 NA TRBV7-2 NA CASSLGSRGRKNSPLHF TGTGCCAGCAGCTTAGGGTCGCGGGGGCGAAAGAATTCACCCCTCCACTTT
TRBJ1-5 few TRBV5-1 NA CASSRPDQPQHF TGCGCCAGCAGCAGACCCGATCAGCCCCAGCATTTT
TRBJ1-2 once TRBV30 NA CAWSLPGADYGYTF TGTGCCTGGAGTCTGCCCGGGGCGGACTATGGCTACACCTTC
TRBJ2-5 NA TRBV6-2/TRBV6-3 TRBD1 CASSYPLTGIQETQYF TGTGCCAGCAGTTACCCTCTGACAGGGATCCAAGAGACCCAGTACTTC
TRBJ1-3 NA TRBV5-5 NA CASSRRLVSGNTIYF TGTGCCAGCAGCCGACGACTGGTCTCTGGAAACACCATATATTTT
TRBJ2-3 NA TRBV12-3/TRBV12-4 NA CASSQLGVDTQYF TGTGCCAGCAGCCAACTAGGCGTTGATACGCAGTATTTT
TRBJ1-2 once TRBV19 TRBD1 CASGQGYEANYGYTF TGTGCCAGTGGACAGGGGTACGAGGCTAACTATGGCTACACCTTC
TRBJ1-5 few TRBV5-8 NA CASSRDIHSNQPQHF TGTGCCAGCAGTCGAGATATTCATAGCAATCAGCCCCAGCATTTT
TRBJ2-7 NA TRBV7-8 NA CASSLGQGTYEQYF TGTGCCAGCAGCTTAGGTCAGGGCACCTACGAGCAGTACTTC
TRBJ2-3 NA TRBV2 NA CASSEALLTVDTQYF TGTGCCAGCAGTGAAGCGCTTCTGACGGTAGATACGCAGTATTTT
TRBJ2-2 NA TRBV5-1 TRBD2 CASSSAGTSNTGELFF TGCGCCAGCAGCTCGGCAGGGACTAGCAACACCGGGGAGCTGTTTTTT
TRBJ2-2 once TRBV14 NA CASSLERGLTGELFF TGTGCCAGCAGCCTAGAACGGGGATTGACCGGGGAGCTGTTTTTT
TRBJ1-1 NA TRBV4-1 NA CASSQDMGTEAFF TGCGCCAGCAGCCAAGATATGGGGACTGAAGCTTTCTTT
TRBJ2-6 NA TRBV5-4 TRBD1 CASSRTGTGANVLTF TGTGCCAGCAGCCGGACAGGGACCGGGGCCAACGTCCTGACTTTC
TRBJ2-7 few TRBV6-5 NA CASSRRGGSDEQYF TGTGCCAGCAGTCGAAGGGGGGGGTCGGACGAGCAGTACTTC
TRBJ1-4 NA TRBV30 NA CAWSGAVLTTNEKLFF TGTGCCTGGAGTGGTGCGGTACTCACAACTAATGAAAAACTGTTTTTT
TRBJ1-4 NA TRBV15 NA CATRGPQGFNEKLFF TGTGCCACCCGGGGTCCTCAGGGATTTAATGAAAAACTGTTTTTT
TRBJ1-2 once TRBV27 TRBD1 CASSLSSVRGVGGYTF TGTGCCAGCAGTTTATCGTCCGTCAGGGGGGTAGGTGGCTACACCTTC
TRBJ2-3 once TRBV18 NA CASSPVGGSTDTQYF TGTGCCAGCTCACCGGTCGGCGGGAGCACAGATACGCAGTATTTT
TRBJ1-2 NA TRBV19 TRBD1 CASSTDRGVRGYTF TGTGCCAGTAGTACCGACAGGGGGGTTCGTGGCTACACCTTC
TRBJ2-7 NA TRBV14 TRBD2 CASSWTSGGYEQYF TGTGCCAGCAGCTGGACTAGCGGGGGATACGAGCAGTACTTC